These 11 T cell receptor beta chains share one sample of origin, sequenced in a study of cytomegalovirus exposure and HLA in healthy donors. This PCR relied on a set of 60 Vbeta primers and 13 Jbeta primers. The method was immunoSEQ multiplex PCR; TCRdb's version includes in-frame clones alone and lacks a portion of them. The repertoire has 95,000 to 110,000 clones, around 76% of them found once; the top ten carry about 2.5%. What was sequenced was PBMCs. The source of these receptors is a man in his late teens or twenties in good health and CMV-seronegative.

This clone is medium-sized (0.01 to 0.1%) by share. V usage is TRBV9 and J usage is TRBJ2-2, with D tentatively TRBD2 (5 bases). CDR1 and CDR2 from the germline V gene are SGDLS and YYNGEE. The CDR3 has 17 amino acids. V lost 4 bases to trimming and J lost 0 bases, with 16 bases between them. CDR3 nucleotide sequence: TGTGCCAGCAGCTTCGGCGCGCGGGCCCCGAACACCGGGGAGCTGTTTTTT. Encoded protein: CASSFGARAPNTGELFF. The complete variable domain, with remaining parts taken from reference TRBV9 and TRBJ2-2, reads DSGVTQTPKHLITATGQRVTLRCSPRSGDLSVYWYQQSLDQGLQFLIQYYNGEERAKGNILERFSAQQFPDLHSELNLSSLELGDSALYFCASSFGARAPNTGELFFGEGSRLTVL.

The rearrangement uses TRBV19 and TRBJ1-1; D might be TRBD1 (6 bases). V was trimmed by 7 bases and J by 5 bases, leaving 17 bases between them. CDR1 LNHDA and CDR2 SQIVND come from the germline V gene (reference sequence). This CDR3 region has 14 residues. The CDR3 sequence: CASKWGPGETEAFF. CDR3 coding DNA: TGTGCCAGTAAATGGGGGCCAGGGGAGACTGAAGCTTTCTTT.

The genes are TRBV6-5 and TRBJ2-7; 8 bases line up with TRBD2. The CDR3 contains 14 residues. The J segment lost 8 bases and the V segment lost 2 bases, leaving 8 bases of the junction unmatched. Looked up from germline, CDR1 is MNHEY and CDR2 is SVGAGI. CDR3 sequence reads: CASSYGVAGKQQYF. The CDR3 coding sequence is TGTGCCAGCAGTTACGGGGTAGCGGGGAAACAGCAGTACTTC.

This clone was seen only a few times. The chain employs TRBV10-3 and TRBJ2-5, with D perhaps matching TRBD2 (6 bases). CDR1 and CDR2 from the germline V gene are ENHRY and SYGVKD. The V and J ends lost 4 bases and 2 bases respectively, with 11 bases between them. This CDR3 has 14 residues. CDR3 protein: CAISGGDHQETQYF. As DNA, the CDR3 is TGTGCCATCAGTGGGGGGGACCATCAAGAGACCCAGTACTTC.

This clone was seen more than once but under ten times. The chain recombines TRBV19 with TRBJ2-7, with D perhaps matching TRBD2 (6 bases). The CDR3 loop spans 11 amino acids. CDR1 is LNHDA, CDR2 SQIVND, per germline (reference sequence). V was cut by 9 bases and J by 3 bases, with 9 bases left in between. The CDR3 region has the DNA TGTGCCAGCTCGGGGGACTACGAGCAGTACTTC. It is translated as CASSGDYEQYF.

This clone was recorded a few times. The chain joins TRBV7-3 to TRBJ1-1; no clear D gene. The V end was cut by 5 bases, the J end by 4 bases, with 11 bases between. Germline V gives CDR1 SGHTA, CDR2 FQGTGA. The CDR3 length is 13 residues. Here the CDR3 reads CASSREAFTEAFF. The CDR3 DNA sequence: TGTGCCAGCAGCCGGGAGGCCTTCACTGAAGCTTTCTTT.

This chain links TRBV18 with TRBJ2-5; D is unclear. Trimming cost V 3 bases and J 7 bases, with 12 bases left between them. The CDR3 spans 13 residues. Germline CDR1 and CDR2: KGHSH and LQKENI. The CDR3 sequence is CASSPETAWTQYF. CDR3 DNA: TGTGCCAGCTCACCGGAGACGGCTTGGACCCAGTACTTC.

The V gene is TRBV10-3, the J gene TRBJ1-1; the D gene is possibly TRBD1 (6 bases). CDR1 and CDR2 (germline): ENHRY, SYGVKD. The CDR3 is 11 amino acids. Trimming removed 8 bases from V and 7 bases from J, with 11 bases in between. CDR3 nucleotides: TGTGCCATCGGTCAGACAGGTGAAGCTTTCTTT. Its protein is CAIGQTGEAFF.

The rearrangement links TRBV7-6 to TRBJ2-3; D ambiguous. Trimming cost V 2 bases and J 6 bases, with 6 bases left between them. The germline V gene encodes CDR1 SGHVS and CDR2 FNYEAQ. The CDR3 is 12 residues long. The CDR3 DNA reads TGTGCCAGCAGCTTATCCCCTGATACGCAGTATTTT. Encoded protein: CASSLSPDTQYF.

V gene TRBV2 combines with J gene TRBJ2-2, with D perhaps TRBD2 (5 bases). Germline V gene lookup returns CDR1 SNHLY and CDR2 FYNNEI. The CDR3 length is 13 residues. Trimming took 6 bases from V and 4 from J, leaving 9 bases between them. The CDR3 spells CASRPDFTGELFF. CDR3 in DNA: TGTGCCAGCAGGCCGGACTTCACCGGGGAGCTGTTTTTT. Variable domain in full (rest from reference TRBV2 and TRBJ2-2): EPEVTQTPSHQVTQMGQEVILRCVPISNHLYFYWYRQILGQKVEFLVSFYNNEISEKSEIFDDQFSVERPDGSNFTLKIRSTKLEDSAMYFCASRPDFTGELFFGEGSRLTVL.

This rearrangement joins TRBV6-5 to TRBJ2-1, with 10 bases fitting TRBD2. This CDR3 spans 14 amino acids. Germline V gene sequence: CDR1 MNHEY, CDR2 SVGAGI. J lost 3 bases, V lost 6 bases, and 2 bases had no gene match. The CDR3 region is CASRRTSGYNEQFF. CDR3 DNA: TGTGCCAGCAGAAGGACTAGCGGCTACAATGAGCAGTTCTTC.